The entry below gives a single T cell receptor (beta chain) sequence along with its context. This table comes from immunoSEQ multiplex PCR, and its TCRdb copy is limited to in-frame clones, with some not included. The sample includes some 80,000 clones, 84% seen only once; the top ten take about 12%. The sample belongs to a study of blood T cell repertoires in COVID-19. Study overall: The origin of the acute and convalescent COVID-19 samples was the United States, Italy and Spain.

CDR1 is MGHRA, CDR2 YSYEKL, per germline. The CDR3 runs 16 residues. J lost 2 bases, V lost 0 bases, and 2 bases had no gene match. This receptor was obtained from a human donor in a cohort sampled during active COVID-19. Material for sequencing was peripheral blood. This rearrangement joins TRBV4-1 to TRBJ2-7; 12 nucleotides line up with TRBD2. CDR3 protein: CASSQERLAGAYEQYF. The CDR3 nucleotides are TGCGCCAGCAGCCAAGAGCGACTAGCGGGAGCCTACGAGCAGTACTTC.